Sequencing of this TCR beta chain was carried out in a study of Graves' ophthalmopathy and Graves' hyperthyroidism. Points from the study as a whole: The model forecast ophthalmopathy progression, reaching over 70% sensitivity and roughly 72% specificity.

Ophthalmopathy was moderately-to-severely active, CAS at least 3, NOSPECS at least 4, lasting under 3 months. Clinicians made diagnoses from clinical symptoms, serum thyroxine, TRAb, thyroid ultrasound and orbital computed tomography. The authors used Ficoll-Paque density gradient centrifugation to separate PBMCs. The input was more than 8 ml of fresh peripheral blood. To note about this clonotype: The antigen remains undetermined.

As the template, RNA transcripts were used to amplify TCR beta CDR3 regions. HTBI primers primed a first-round RT-PCR, and a second-round multiplex PCR followed. From the multiplex PCR reads, TCRdb called clonotypes with MiXCR, one entry per CDR3 protein. There are about 240,000 distinct CDR3 sequences in the sample; approximately 42% occur only once, and approximately 51% lies in the top ten. The TCR comes from an adult man with Graves' ophthalmopathy. The material sequenced was peripheral blood.

The CDR3 loop is CASSLSQGAGANVLTF. CDR3 DNA: TGTGCCAGCAGCTTAAGCCAGGGTGCTGGGGCCAACGTCCTGACTTTC. The chain joins TRBV7-2 to TRBJ2-6; maybe TRBD1 (5 bases). Trimming took 2 bases from V and 2 from J, leaving 10 bases between them. Germline CDR1 SGHTA, CDR2 FQGNSA. CDR3 length equals 16 residues.